The 23 T cell receptor beta chains below come from one sample, sequenced in a study of T-cell reconstitution after alpha-beta-depleted transplantation in children. Unique molecular identifiers tagged the TCRbeta library. Via MiXCR, TCRdb re-called the PCR reads, giving one row per CDR3 protein. The table includes just over 200,000 distinct CDR3 sequences, under 8.5% detected once. Sample: PBMCs, mostly from graft donor cells, taken 360 days after TCRalphabeta/CD19-depleted stem cell transplant. These receptor sequences come from a male patient between 2 and 10 years old who had a stem cell transplant for acute myeloid leukemia, so the T cells may come from the graft donor.

The sample holds a few counts of this clonotype. The rearrangement links TRBV29-1 to TRBJ2-1; no definite D call. Germline CDR1 SQVTM, CDR2 ANQGSEA. The CDR3 runs to 14 residues. Between the trimmed V and J ends, which lost 6 bases and 8 bases, there was a span of 20 bases. CDR3 in DNA: TGCAGCGTCCCACAGCTTCCGCGTCCCGATGAGCAGTTCTTC. Translation gives CSVPQLPRPDEQFF.

This clonotype was recorded at least ten times. The chain links TRBV5-6 to TRBJ2-3; 10 bases match TRBD2. This CDR3 has 22 amino acids. With V trimmed by 0 bases and J by 2 bases, 21 bases remained unmatched. CDR1 is SGHDT and CDR2 is YYEEEE in the germline V gene. The CDR3: CASSLVGWQGRLAGELTDTQYF. The DNA for the CDR3 is TGTGCCAGCAGCTTGGTTGGTTGGCAGGGGAGACTAGCGGGTGAACTCACAGATACGCAGTATTTT.

There are many counts of this clonotype. The V and J genes are TRBV11-2 and TRBJ2-7; D unresolved. Germline loops: CDR1 SGHAT, CDR2 FQNNGV. The V end was cut by 1 base, the J end by 5 bases, with 12 bases between. This CDR3 contains 14 residues. In nucleotides, the CDR3 is TGTGCCAGCAGCTTAGGACTTGCATCGGACGAGCAGTACGTC. Translating gives CASSLGLASDEQYV.

This clonotype came up many times. This chain links TRBV7-2 with TRBJ2-2, with D unclear. V was clipped by 1 base and J by 0 bases, with 9 bases between them. Germline V CDR1 and CDR2: SGHTA, FQGNSA. The CDR3 spans 16 residues. The CDR3: CASSLVVVSNTGELFF. The CDR3 DNA follows: TGTGCCAGCAGCTTAGTGGTCGTTTCGAACACCGGGGAGCTGTTTTTT.

The chain combines TRBV4-2 with TRBJ1-1, with 7 nucleotides matching TRBD1. CDR3 length: 14 amino acids. CDR1 and CDR2 (germline): LGHNA, YNFKEQ. V dropped 4 bases and J dropped 5; count of bases not matched to a gene: 7. Written as DNA, the CDR3 is TGTGCCAGCAGCCCGACAGGGAGACGTACTGAAGCTTTCTTT. Protein: CASSPTGRRTEAFF.

V is TRBV29-1 and J is TRBJ1-4; TRBD1 might be the D (6 bases). Trimming took off 0 bases at V and 15 bases at J, with 11 bases between the two ends. This CDR3 is 11 amino acids long. CDR1 is SQVTM and CDR2 is ANQGSEA in the germline V gene. CDR3 sequence reads: CSVEDKGEVFF. CDR3 in DNA: TGCAGCGTTGAAGATAAGGGGGAGGTGTTTTTT.

The chain carries TRBV5-5 and TRBJ2-2; 8 positions agree with TRBD1. The CDR3 is 16 amino acids. Germline CDR1 SGHKS, CDR2 YYEKEE (reference sequence). The V and J ends lost 1 base and 0 bases, in that order; junction bases with no gene match: 2. The CDR3 DNA follows: TGTGCCAGCAGCTTGCCCAGGGGGCCGAACACCGGGGAGCTGTTTTTT. Encoded protein: CASSLPRGPNTGELFF.

This sequence joins TRBV7-9 and TRBJ2-1; tentatively, D is TRBD2 (6 bases). There are 15 residues in the CDR3. V lost 5 bases and J lost 6, with 17 bases in between. Germline V lookup: CDR1 SEHNR, CDR2 FQNEAQ (reference sequence). The CDR3 protein is CASSRKSGVSNEQFF. The CDR3 coding sequence is TGTGCCAGCAGCAGAAAGTCGGGAGTGTCCAATGAGCAGTTCTTC.

This clonotype was picked up a small number of times. The chain recombines TRBV28 with TRBJ2-7, with D possibly being TRBD1 (6 bases). From germline, CDR1 is MDHEN and CDR2 SYDVKM. CDR3 length equals 13 residues. Trimming took off 5 bases at V and 2 bases at J, with 10 bases between the two ends. This CDR3 reads CASSGDTPYEQYF. CDR3 DNA: TGTGCCAGCAGTGGGGACACTCCCTACGAGCAGTACTTC.

The rearrangement uses TRBV20-1 and TRBJ2-2, with 14 nucleotides matching TRBD2. Looked up from germline, CDR1 is DFQATT and CDR2 is SNEGSKA (reference sequence). The CDR3 extends over 18 amino acids. V lost 3 bases, J lost 4 bases, and 10 bases stayed unmatched. The CDR3 DNA sequence: TGCAGTGCTAGGGCCAGACTAGCGGGAGGGCGGATCACCGGGGAGCTGTTTTTT. Translated: CSARARLAGGRITGELFF.

This clonotype has a handful of counts. The rearrangement joins TRBV3-1 to TRBJ2-1; D perhaps matches TRBD2 (6 bases). CDR3 size: 13 residues. Germline V gene lookup returns CDR1 LGHDT and CDR2 YNNKEL (reference sequence). Trimming shortened V by 4 bases and J by 8 bases, and 12 bases separated the two germline ends. CDR3 in amino acids: CASSRLVPDEQFF. The CDR3 DNA reads TGTGCCAGCAGCCGACTAGTTCCCGATGAGCAGTTCTTC.

This clonotype was recorded many times. This chain connects TRBV6-2 or TRBV6-3 to TRBJ2-7, with 9 bases lining up with TRBD2. Trimming took 0 bases from V and 4 from J; bases not matched to a gene: 7. Germline CDR1 is MNHEY and CDR2 is SVGEGT. The CDR3 loop spans 16 amino acids. The CDR3 DNA is TGTGCCAGCAGTTACTCGAAGATTAGCGGGAGTTACGAGCAGTACTTC. It specifies CASSYSKISGSYEQYF.

At least ten counts were recorded for this clonotype. The chain's CDR3 is CASSPRDRGHYEQYF. CDR3 in DNA: TGTGCCAGCTCACCACGGGACAGGGGGCATTACGAGCAGTACTTC. The V call is TRBV18, the J call TRBJ2-7, with TRBD1 identical over 12 bases. Germline V gives CDR1 KGHSH, CDR2 LQKENI. The CDR3 has 15 residues. The ends lost 1 base at V and 4 bases at J; junction bases unmatched: 2. Using reference TRBV18 and TRBJ2-7 for the parts outside the CDR3, the full variable domain is NAGVMQNPRHLVRRRGQEARLRCSPMKGHSHVYWYRQLPEEGLKFMVYLQKENIIDESGMPKERFSAEFPKEGPSILRIQQVVRGDSAAYFCASSPRDRGHYEQYFGPGTRLTVT.

The chain links TRBV18 to TRBJ1-1; TRBD1 might be the D (5 bases). Germline V lookup: CDR1 KGHSH, CDR2 LQKENI. The CDR3 length is 17 residues. Trimming cost V 0 bases and J 1 base, with 15 bases left between them. The CDR3 bases are TGTGCCAGCTCACCACCGGCCAGGGTGACACCGAACACTGAAGCTTTCTTT. As protein: CASSPPARVTPNTEAFF. The complete variable domain, with remaining parts taken from reference TRBV18 and TRBJ1-1, reads NAGVMQNPRHLVRRRGQEARLRCSPMKGHSHVYWYRQLPEEGLKFMVYLQKENIIDESGMPKERFSAEFPKEGPSILRIQQVVRGDSAAYFCASSPPARVTPNTEAFFGQGTRLTVV.

This clonotype came up a few times. V usage is TRBV12-3 or TRBV12-4 and J usage is TRBJ2-5, with TRBD2 matching over 10 bases. The length of the CDR3 is 17 residues. Unmatched junction bases numbered 9, after V lost 1 base and J lost 4 bases. CDR3 loop: CASSLESLASGRETQYF. The CDR3 nucleotides are TGTGCCAGCAGTTTAGAGAGCTTGGCTAGCGGGAGAGAGACCCAGTACTTC.

V is TRBV12-3 or TRBV12-4 and J is TRBJ1-2, with D perhaps matching TRBD1 (5 bases). The germline V and J ends were trimmed by 8 bases and 4 bases, with 20 bases remaining between them. This CDR3 spans 15 amino acids. CDR3 DNA: TGTGCCAGCCGACAGTCGCGATCTCCGATCTATGGCTACACCTTC. It codes for CASRQSRSPIYGYTF.

The J gene is TRBJ2-1, the V gene TRBV3-1, with 8 bases matching TRBD2. Looked up from germline, CDR1 is LGHDT and CDR2 is YNNKEL (reference sequence). The V gene end was trimmed by 1 base and the J gene end by 3 bases; junction bases not matched to a gene: 2. CDR3 size: 15 residues. The DNA for the CDR3 is TGTGCCAGCAGCCAAGGCGGGGGGCTCTACAATGAGCAGTTCTTC. Translated, it gives CASSQGGGLYNEQFF.

This clonotype was detected only a few times. The gene calls are TRBV7-2 and TRBJ1-5; a weak D match, TRBD1 (6 bases). This CDR3 comprises 16 residues. Trimming left V 5 bases short and J 5 bases short, with 19 bases between. CDR1 and CDR2 (germline): SGHTA, FQGNSA. The CDR3 loop reads CASSEEDNRVDQPQHF. CDR3 in DNA: TGTGCCAGCAGCGAAGAAGACAACAGGGTGGATCAGCCCCAGCATTTT.

This clonotype was seen a few times. V and J are TRBV10-2 and TRBJ2-7, with 7 bases lining up with TRBD1. The V segment lost 5 bases and the J segment 6 bases; nucleotides outside the gene matches: 7. The CDR3 is 13 amino acids. Germline V gene lookup returns CDR1 WSHSY and CDR2 SAAADI. The CDR3 bases are TGCGCCAGCAGTTTGACAGGGATTAGCGAGCAGTACTTC. It yields the protein CASSLTGISEQYF.

This clonotype has at least ten counts. This chain connects TRBV6-2 or TRBV6-3 to TRBJ2-2; D uncertain. This CDR3 has 14 residues. Germline values: CDR1 MNHEY, CDR2 SVGEGT. Trimming cost V 10 bases and J 6 bases, with 18 bases left between them. CDR3 bases: TGTGCCACCCGTGGCCCAAGGGCCCCCGGGGAGCTGTTTTTT. Translated: CATRGPRAPGELFF.

The chain carries TRBV11-1 and TRBJ2-1; 8 bases are shared with TRBD2. The CDR3 is 17 amino acids. CDR1 and CDR2 from the germline V gene are SGHAT and FQDESV (reference sequence). The ends lost 1 base at V and 0 bases at J; junction bases unmatched: 5. CDR3 sequence: CASSLVRGGFSYNEQFF. The CDR3 DNA reads TGTGCCAGCAGCTTAGTTCGGGGGGGCTTCTCCTACAATGAGCAGTTCTTC. Full variable domain (rest looked up from reference TRBV11-1 and TRBJ2-1): EAEVAQSPRYKITEKSQAVAFWCDPISGHATLYWYRQILGQGPELLVQFQDESVVDDSQLPKDRFSAERLKGVDSTLKIQPAELGDSAMYLCASSLVRGGFSYNEQFFGPGTRLTVL.

This clonotype was detected ten times or more. This rearrangement joins TRBV20-1 to TRBJ2-3; TRBD2 might be the D (5 bases). The CDR3 loop spans 13 amino acids. Germline-derived CDR1 and CDR2 are DFQATT and SNEGSKA (reference sequence). V dropped 3 bases and J dropped 4 bases, with 11 bases sitting between them. CDR3 DNA sequence: TGCAGTGCTAGTTTCCTGCGGGCAGATACGCAGTATTTT. This translates into CSASFLRADTQYF.

This clonotype has ten or more counts. The chain uses TRBV7-2 and TRBJ2-1, with D unresolved. The germline V gene has CDR1 SGHTA and CDR2 FQGNSA. This CDR3 region has 14 residues. V gave up 5 bases and J gave up 0 bases, with 8 bases separating them. Written as DNA, the CDR3 is TGTGCCAGCAGCGTAGAGAGCTCCTACAATGAGCAGTTCTTC. Protein: CASSVESSYNEQFF.